Presented here are 17 T cell receptor beta chains from one specimen sequenced in a study of beta chain features in type 1 diabetes. The whole isolated RNA underwent reverse transcription, so sequencing captured expressed TCRB transcripts. Sequencing was performed with immunoSEQ multiplex PCR; in TCRdb, only in-frame clones are kept and a portion is missing. The sample lists about 620,000 clones; about a sixth were seen once. The sequenced sample was naive CD4+ T cells from blood. The receptors come from a man between 18 and 29 years old in good health.

The chain combines TRBV28 with TRBJ2-1; 11 bases are a match to TRBD2. The CDR3 loop spans 17 amino acids. Looked up from germline, CDR1 is MDHEN and CDR2 is SYDVKM. The ends lost 7 bases at V and 0 bases at J; junction bases unmatched: 8. The CDR3 DNA reads as TGTGCCAGCAAAGGGACTAGCGGAATTACCTCCTACAATGAGCAGTTCTTC. Translating it yields CASKGTSGITSYNEQFF. Together with reference TRBV28 and TRBJ2-1, the CDR3 gives the full variable domain: DVKVTQSSRYLVKRTGEKVFLECVQDMDHENMFWYRQDPGLGLRLIYFSYDVKMKEKGDIPEGYSVSREKKERFSLILESASTNQTSMYLCASKGTSGITSYNEQFFGPGTRLTVL.

This clone has just a few counts. The chain couples TRBV4-2 to TRBJ2-7; TRBD1 aligns across 7 bases. Germline V gene data show CDR1 as LGHNA and CDR2 as YNFKEQ. Trimming at V came to 3 bases and at J to 2 bases, leaving 10 bases not matched to a gene. The CDR3 runs to 16 residues. The CDR3, as DNA: TGTGCCAGCAGCCAGGTCCCCGGGACAGAGACCTACGAGCAGTACTTC. Translated: CASSQVPGTETYEQYF.

This sequence joins TRBV5-1 and TRBJ2-5; 10 positions match TRBD2. The CDR3 runs 16 residues. The germline gives CDR1 SGHRS, CDR2 YFSETQ. After removal of 0 bases from V and 5 bases from J, the junction contained 7 bases not matched to a gene. CDR3 loop: CASSLDPAGGGETQYF. In DNA, the CDR3 is TGCGCCAGCAGCTTGGACCCAGCGGGGGGGGGCGAGACCCAGTACTTC.

The chain uses TRBV6-6 and TRBJ1-2; the match to TRBD1 covers 7 bases. From germline, CDR1 is MNHNY and CDR2 SVGAGI (reference sequence). The CDR3 sequence is 14 residues long. V trimming: 6 bases; J trimming: 1 base; junction bases outside the gene matches: 5. CDR3 nucleotides: TGTGCCAGCAGGGAAGGGGGCGGTAACTATGGCTACACCTTC. Translating it yields CASREGGGNYGYTF.

This rearrangement joins TRBV6-6 to TRBJ2-5, with 9 positions matching TRBD2. The J call may be mistaken, given a closer DNA end match to TRBJ2-7. Per the germline V gene, CDR1 is MNHNY and CDR2 is SVGAGI (reference sequence). The CDR3 spans 15 residues. In DNA, the CDR3 is TGTGCCAGCAGTTACTCGGCTAGCGGGATCGGCGAGCAGTACTTC. Its protein is CASSYSASGIGEQYF.

This clone came up a few times. V gene TRBV28 combines with J gene TRBJ1-1; 9 positions agree with TRBD1. The length of the CDR3 is 15 residues. Germline V gene sequence: CDR1 MDHEN, CDR2 SYDVKM. With V trimmed by 2 bases and J by 10 bases, 11 bases remained unmatched. The CDR3 here is CASSLGGQGVGGAFF. In nucleotides, the CDR3 is TGTGCCAGCAGTTTAGGGGGACAGGGAGTTGGTGGAGCTTTCTTT.

This clone was recorded a few times. The chain uses TRBV13 and TRBJ1-4; no reliable D call. This CDR3 has 15 amino acids. The ends were cut back, 2 bases at V and 3 bases at J, with 10 bases in the middle. Per germline, CDR1 PRHDT and CDR2 FYEKMQ (reference sequence). The CDR3 loop reads CASSLRVSANEKLFF. The CDR3 DNA sequence: TGTGCCAGCAGCTTAAGGGTTTCAGCTAATGAAAAACTGTTTTTT.

This chain connects TRBV7-6 to TRBJ2-1; D is undetermined. Per the germline V gene, CDR1 is SGHVS and CDR2 is FNYEAQ. V lost 4 bases to trimming and J lost 4 bases, with 14 bases between them. CDR3 size: 15 residues. The CDR3 DNA reads TGTGCCAGCAGCTCAATAACAGCCCCTTACAATGAGCAGTTCTTC. Translated, it gives CASSSITAPYNEQFF. Combining the CDR3 with reference TRBV7-6 and TRBJ2-1 gives the whole variable domain GAGVSQSPRYKVTKRGQDVALRCDPISGHVSLYWYRQALGQGPEFLTYFNYEAQQDKSGLPNDRFSAERPEGSISTLTIQRTEQRDSAMYRCASSSITAPYNEQFFGPGTRLTVL.

This clone was seen more than once but under ten times. V usage is TRBV5-1 and J usage is TRBJ1-4; maybe TRBD1 (5 bases). The CDR3 runs 15 residues. V lost 0 bases and J 10 bases, leaving 16 bases between the germline ends. CDR1 is SGHRS and CDR2 is YFSETQ in the germline V gene. Here the CDR3 DNA reads TGCGCCAGCAGCTTGGACGGCCCGGGGCCGGGAAAACTGTTTTTT. This sequence encodes CASSLDGPGPGKLFF.

This chain uses TRBV4-3 with TRBJ1-2, with D maybe TRBD1 (6 bases). This CDR3 comprises 16 residues. V was trimmed by 4 bases and J by 7 bases, leaving 22 bases between them. The germline V gene has CDR1 LGHNA and CDR2 YSLEER. Here the CDR3 DNA reads TGCGCCAGCAGCCGGGGGGGCGGACAAGGAGAAGGTGGCTACACCTTC. Encoded protein: CASSRGGGQGEGGYTF.

This clone was detected only a few times. The chain uses TRBV18 and TRBJ1-1; D gene uncertain. Germline loops: CDR1 KGHSH, CDR2 LQKENI. The CDR3 is 15 amino acids. Trimming removed 1 base from V and 1 base from J, with 10 bases in between. For the CDR3, the DNA is TGTGCCAGCTCACCACAGTTGGTAGGGAACACTGAAGCTTTCTTT. Protein product: CASSPQLVGNTEAFF. The full variable domain, completed using reference TRBV18 and TRBJ1-1, is NAGVMQNPRHLVRRRGQEARLRCSPMKGHSHVYWYRQLPEEGLKFMVYLQKENIIDESGMPKERFSAEFPKEGPSILRIQQVVRGDSAAYFCASSPQLVGNTEAFFGQGTRLTVV.

This clone has only a few counts. J is TRBJ2-6 and V is TRBV28, with D maybe TRBD1 (5 bases). V was cut by 7 bases and J by 0 bases, with 13 bases left in between. CDR3 length: 16 amino acids. The germline CDR1 and CDR2 sequences are MDHEN and SYDVKM. The DNA of the CDR3 is TGTGCCAGCAACCCACCAGGGTCCTCTGGGGCCAACGTCCTGACTTTC. Translation: CASNPPGSSGANVLTF.

The genes are TRBV5-6 and TRBJ2-5, with TRBD1 identical over 11 bases. Trimming cost V 4 bases and J 6 bases; bases outside gene matches: 5. The CDR3 extends over 14 amino acids. The germline CDR1 and CDR2 sequences are SGHDT and YYEEEE. The CDR3 region has the DNA TGTGCCAGCAGCGGAGGGACAGGGGGAAAGACCCAGTACTTC. As protein: CASSGGTGGKTQYF.

J is TRBJ1-5 and V is TRBV4-1, with 8 bases fitting TRBD1. V lost 3 bases to trimming and J lost 3 bases; unmatched junction nucleotides: 10. Germline CDR1 MGHRA, CDR2 YSYEKL. CDR3 length: 17 amino acids. CDR3 coding DNA: TGCGCCAGCAGCCACCCTAGTGGACAGGGCCCCAATCAGCCCCAGCATTTT. Translating gives CASSHPSGQGPNQPQHF.

This clone showed up just a few times. This sequence joins TRBV30 and TRBJ1-1, with 9 bases aligning to TRBD1. J was trimmed by 1 base and V by 0 bases; bases with no gene match: 3. Germline V CDR1 and CDR2: GTSNPN, SVGIG (reference sequence). The CDR3 totals 15 residues. CDR3 DNA sequence: TGTGCCTGGAGTGTACCGGACAGGGGGAACACTGAAGCTTTCTTT. It translates to CAWSVPDRGNTEAFF. Supplemented by reference TRBV30 and TRBJ1-1, the full variable domain reads SQTIHQWPATLVQPVGSPLSLECTVEGTSNPNLYWYRQAAGRGLQLLFYSVGIGQISSEVPQNLSASRPQDRQFILSSKKLLLSDSGFYLCAWSVPDRGNTEAFFGQGTRLTVV.

V and J are TRBV7-2 and TRBJ2-7; D assignment may be TRBD1 or TRBD2 (6 bases each). Germline assignment: CDR1 SGHTA and CDR2 FQGNSA. The CDR3 is 14 amino acids. V gave up 6 bases and J gave up 3 bases, with 15 bases separating them. The CDR3 spells CASRSIRGDYEQYF. The CDR3 region has the DNA TGTGCCAGCAGGTCTATAAGGGGGGACTACGAGCAGTACTTC.

This clone has a handful of counts. The CDR3 here is CASSLGKADTQYF. The CDR3 DNA is TGCGCCAGCAGCTTGGGCAAGGCAGATACGCAGTATTTT. V gene TRBV5-1 combines with J gene TRBJ2-3; D gene unclear. Trimming removed 0 bases from V and 4 bases from J, with 6 bases in between. This CDR3 comprises 13 residues. Per germline, CDR1 SGHRS and CDR2 YFSETQ.